The 14 T cell receptor beta chains presented below share a single source sample, sequenced in a study of monozygotic twins with inflammatory bowel disease (dated by TCRdb to about 2019). To prepare the library, 5' RACE was applied. TCRdb shows the sequencer as Illumina HiSeq 2500. TCRdb reprocessed the reads, and each CDR3 protein sequence is entered once, without DNA. This sample's records show over 350,000 distinct CDR3 sequences. The biggest ten clones account for around 2.6% of the sample. The material sequenced was blood. The origin of the receptors is a human donor with ulcerative colitis or Crohn's disease, or a healthy co-twin of an affected twin (not recorded which).

The J gene is TRBJ1-4, the V gene TRBV5-1. Germline V gene sequence: CDR1 SGHRS, CDR2 YFSETQ. The CDR3 length is 16 residues. The CDR3: CASSLQAAATNEKLFF.

The V gene is TRBV29-1, the J gene TRBJ1-6; the D call of TRBD1 rests on TCRdb alone, since no DNA is present to check it. This CDR3 comprises 13 residues. In germline, CDR1 is SQVTM, CDR2 ANQGSEA. The CDR3 loop is CSAGQGAGSPLHF.

The chain recombines TRBV25-1 with TRBJ1-2; TCRdb designates TRBD1, a call that cannot be tested without DNA. The germline CDR1 and CDR2 sequences are MGHDK and SYGVNS. The CDR3 consists of 15 residues. The CDR3 spells CASSEGQGLLYGYTF.

This chain connects TRBV12-3 or TRBV12-4 to TRBJ2-3; TCRdb picks TRBD1, but there is no DNA to check that call. The CDR3 is 15 amino acids. CDR3 in amino acids: CASSIPRDRGDTQYF.

The chain has TRBV24-1 and TRBJ2-3; TCRdb lists TRBD1, though no DNA is available to test this call. CDR3 length: 14 residues. Germline CDR1 and CDR2: KGHDR and SFDVKD. CDR3 in amino acids: CATSGGQNTDTQYF.

This chain uses TRBV5-1 with TRBJ2-5. The CDR3 extends over 13 amino acids. Looked up from germline, CDR1 is SGHRS and CDR2 is YFSETQ. This CDR3 is CASRVSEDETQYF.

Here the CDR3 reads CASSYPLDSRNTEAFF. The rearrangement joins TRBV6-2 or TRBV6-3 to TRBJ1-1; the TCRdb D gene call, TRBD1, has no DNA to confirm it. The germline V gene has CDR1 MNHEY and CDR2 SVGEGT. The CDR3 runs to 16 residues.

This chain uses TRBV20-1 with TRBJ2-2; the D call of TRBD1 rests on TCRdb alone, since no DNA is present to check it. Per germline, CDR1 DFQATT and CDR2 SNEGSKA (reference sequence). CDR3 length: 16 amino acids. CDR3 sequence: CSATDPGQGATGELFF.

The chain links TRBV4-1 to TRBJ2-4; TCRdb returns TRBD1, unconfirmable since there is no DNA. Germline CDR1 is MGHRA and CDR2 is YSYEKL. The CDR3 extends over 15 amino acids. CDR3 sequence: CASSAAAGVKNIQYF.

The rearrangement uses TRBV7-2 and TRBJ1-6; TCRdb's D call of TRBD1 is untestable without DNA. This CDR3 is 13 amino acids long. CDR1 and CDR2 from the germline V gene are SGHTA and FQGNSA. CDR3 residues: CASSPLTDSPLHF.

The chain combines TRBV7-9 with TRBJ2-7; TCRdb outputs TRBD1, but without DNA this stays unchecked. Germline CDR1 SEHNR, CDR2 FQNEAQ (reference sequence). This CDR3 has 13 amino acids. CDR3 amino acids: CASSYGGEREQYF.

The CDR3 sequence: CAISVMTVLLSGANVLTF. The chain combines TRBV10-3 with TRBJ2-6; TCRdb designates TRBD1, a call that cannot be tested without DNA. Germline assignment: CDR1 ENHRY and CDR2 SYGVKD. The CDR3 totals 18 residues.

This sequence joins TRBV18 and TRBJ2-7. Germline V gene data show CDR1 as KGHSH and CDR2 as LQKENI. This CDR3 has 15 amino acids. CDR3 loop: CASSPSVRGTYEQYF.

V gene TRBV20-1 combines with J gene TRBJ2-5; the TCRdb D gene call, TRBD1, has no DNA to confirm it. The CDR3 is made up of 15 amino acids. In germline, CDR1 is DFQATT, CDR2 SNEGSKA (reference sequence). The chain's CDR3 is CSARVPAGVGETQYF.